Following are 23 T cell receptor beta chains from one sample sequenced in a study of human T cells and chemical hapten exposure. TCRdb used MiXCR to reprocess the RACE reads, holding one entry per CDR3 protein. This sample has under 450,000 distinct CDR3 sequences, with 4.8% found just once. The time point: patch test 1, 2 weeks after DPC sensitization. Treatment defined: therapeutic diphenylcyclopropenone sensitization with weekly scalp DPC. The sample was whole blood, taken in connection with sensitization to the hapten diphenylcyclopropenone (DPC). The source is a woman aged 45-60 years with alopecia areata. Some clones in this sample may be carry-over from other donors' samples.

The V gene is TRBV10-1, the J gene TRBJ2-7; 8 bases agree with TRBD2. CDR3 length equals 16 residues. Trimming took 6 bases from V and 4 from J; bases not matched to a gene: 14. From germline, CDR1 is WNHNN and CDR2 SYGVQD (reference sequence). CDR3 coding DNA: TGCGCCAGCAGCGGGTCGTTAGCGGGGAATTCGTACGAGCAGTACTTC. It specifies CASSGSLAGNSYEQYF.

The DNA of the CDR3 is TGTGCCAGCAGTTTTGGAGGAGATAGCAATCAGCCCCAGCATTTT. Protein sequence: CASSFGGDSNQPQHF. The genes are TRBV28 and TRBJ1-5; the D is unclear. CDR3 length: 15 amino acids. CDR1 and CDR2 from the germline V gene are MDHEN and SYDVKM. Trimming took off 3 bases at V and 0 bases at J, with 9 bases between the two ends.

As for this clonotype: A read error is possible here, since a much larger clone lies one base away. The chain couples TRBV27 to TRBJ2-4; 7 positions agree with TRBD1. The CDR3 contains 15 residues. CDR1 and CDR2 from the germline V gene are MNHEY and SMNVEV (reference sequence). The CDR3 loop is CASILSGGPKNIQYF. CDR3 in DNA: TGTGCCAGCATTTTATCAGGGGGTCCCAAAAACATTCAGTACTTC.

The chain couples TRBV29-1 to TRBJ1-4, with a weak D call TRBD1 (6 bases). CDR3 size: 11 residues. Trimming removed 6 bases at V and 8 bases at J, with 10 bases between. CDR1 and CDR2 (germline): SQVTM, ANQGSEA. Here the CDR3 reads CSVGQREKLFF. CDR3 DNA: TGCAGCGTCGGACAGAGGGAAAAACTGTTTTTT.

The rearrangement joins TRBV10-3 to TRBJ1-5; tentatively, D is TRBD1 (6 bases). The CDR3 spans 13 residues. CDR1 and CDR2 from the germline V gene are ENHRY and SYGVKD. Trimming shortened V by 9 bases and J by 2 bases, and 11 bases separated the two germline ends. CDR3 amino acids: CAIGAGGNQPQHF. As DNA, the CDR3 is TGTGCCATAGGGGCAGGGGGCAATCAGCCCCAGCATTTT.

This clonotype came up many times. Here the CDR3 reads CASRRTGVYGYTF. The DNA for the CDR3 is TGTGCCAGCAGAAGGACAGGGGTTTATGGCTACACCTTC. The J gene is TRBJ1-2, the V gene TRBV2; 9 bases line up with TRBD1. CDR3 length equals 13 residues. The V gene end was trimmed by 6 bases and the J gene end by 5 bases; junction bases not matched to a gene: 4. In germline, CDR1 is SNHLY, CDR2 FYNNEI.

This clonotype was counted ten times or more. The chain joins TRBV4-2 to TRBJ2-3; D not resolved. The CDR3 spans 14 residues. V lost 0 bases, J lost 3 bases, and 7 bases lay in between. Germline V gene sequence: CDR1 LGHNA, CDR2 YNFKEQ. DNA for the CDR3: TGTGCCAGCAGCCAAGACTTTGAGACAGATACGCAGTATTTT. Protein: CASSQDFETDTQYF.

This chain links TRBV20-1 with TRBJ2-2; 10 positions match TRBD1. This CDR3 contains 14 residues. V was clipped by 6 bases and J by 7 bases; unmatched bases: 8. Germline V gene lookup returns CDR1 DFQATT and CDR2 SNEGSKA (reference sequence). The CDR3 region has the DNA TGCAGTGCAGGGGACAGGGGATTCGGCGGGGAGCTGTTTTTT. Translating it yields CSAGDRGFGGELFF.

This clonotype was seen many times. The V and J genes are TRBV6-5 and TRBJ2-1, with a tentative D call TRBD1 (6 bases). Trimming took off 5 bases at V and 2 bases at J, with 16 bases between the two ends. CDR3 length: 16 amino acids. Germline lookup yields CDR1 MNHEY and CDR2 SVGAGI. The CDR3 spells CASSAGQNPAYNEQFF. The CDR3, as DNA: TGTGCCAGCAGTGCTGGACAGAACCCAGCCTACAATGAGCAGTTCTTC.

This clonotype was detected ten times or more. The CDR3 region has the DNA TGTGCCAGCAGTTTATCAGGGACAGGGCGTCGAGGAAACACCATATATTTT. Its protein is CASSLSGTGRRGNTIYF. The chain uses TRBV28 and TRBJ1-3, with TRBD1 identical over 9 bases. This CDR3 spans 17 amino acids. Trimming removed 1 base from V and 4 bases from J; junction bases left unmatched: 8. Germline V lookup: CDR1 MDHEN, CDR2 SYDVKM.

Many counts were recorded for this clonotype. CDR3 protein: CASSYGESQETQYF. In DNA, the CDR3 is TGTGCCAGCAGTTACGGGGAGAGCCAAGAGACCCAGTACTTC. V gene TRBV6-5 combines with J gene TRBJ2-5, with D possibly being TRBD2 (5 bases). V was shortened by 2 bases and J by 1 base, with 8 bases between the two germline ends. Germline V gene sequence: CDR1 MNHEY, CDR2 SVGAGI. The CDR3 loop spans 14 amino acids.

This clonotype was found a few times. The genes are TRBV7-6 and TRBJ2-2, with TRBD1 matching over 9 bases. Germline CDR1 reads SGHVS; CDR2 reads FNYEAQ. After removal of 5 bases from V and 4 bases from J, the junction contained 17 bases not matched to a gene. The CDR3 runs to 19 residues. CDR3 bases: TGTGCCAGCAGCCGAGAGAGGTGGGACAGGGTCCCTCTCACCGGGGAGCTGTTTTTT. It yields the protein CASSRERWDRVPLTGELFF. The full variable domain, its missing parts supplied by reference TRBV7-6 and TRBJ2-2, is GAGVSQSPRYKVTKRGQDVALRCDPISGHVSLYWYRQALGQGPEFLTYFNYEAQQDKSGLPNDRFSAERPEGSISTLTIQRTEQRDSAMYRCASSRERWDRVPLTGELFFGEGSRLTVL.

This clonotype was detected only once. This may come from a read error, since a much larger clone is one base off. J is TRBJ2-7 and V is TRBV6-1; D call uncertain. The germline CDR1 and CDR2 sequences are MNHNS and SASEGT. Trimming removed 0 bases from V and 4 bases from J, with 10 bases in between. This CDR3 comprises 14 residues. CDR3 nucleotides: TGTGCCAGCAGTGAAGCTACGGTGAGATACGAGCAGTACTTC. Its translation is CASSEATVRYEQYF.

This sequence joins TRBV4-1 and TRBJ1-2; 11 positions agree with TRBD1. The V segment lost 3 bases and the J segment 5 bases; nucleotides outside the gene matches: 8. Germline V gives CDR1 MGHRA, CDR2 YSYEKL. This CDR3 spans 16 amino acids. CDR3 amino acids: CASSHPRTGGEYGYTF. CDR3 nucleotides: TGCGCCAGCAGCCACCCCAGGACAGGGGGCGAGTATGGCTACACCTTC.

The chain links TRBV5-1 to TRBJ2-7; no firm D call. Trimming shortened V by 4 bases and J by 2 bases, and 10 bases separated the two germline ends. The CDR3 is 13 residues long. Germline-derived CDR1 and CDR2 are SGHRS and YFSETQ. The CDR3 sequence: CASSLNDPYEQYF. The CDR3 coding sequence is TGCGCCAGCAGCCTCAATGATCCCTACGAGCAGTACTTC.

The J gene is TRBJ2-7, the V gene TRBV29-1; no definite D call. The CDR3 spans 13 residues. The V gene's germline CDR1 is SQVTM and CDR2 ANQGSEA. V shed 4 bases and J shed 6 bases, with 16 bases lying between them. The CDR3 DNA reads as TGCAGCGTTGTCGGCCCTCTCCTAGGCGAGCAGTACTTC. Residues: CSVVGPLLGEQYF.

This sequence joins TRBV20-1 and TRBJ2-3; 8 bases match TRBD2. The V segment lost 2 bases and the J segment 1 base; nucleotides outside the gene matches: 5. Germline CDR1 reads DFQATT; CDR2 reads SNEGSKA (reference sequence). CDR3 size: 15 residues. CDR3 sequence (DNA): TGCAGTGCTAGACGGGAGGGACGACGCACAGATACGCAGTATTTT. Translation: CSARREGRRTDTQYF.

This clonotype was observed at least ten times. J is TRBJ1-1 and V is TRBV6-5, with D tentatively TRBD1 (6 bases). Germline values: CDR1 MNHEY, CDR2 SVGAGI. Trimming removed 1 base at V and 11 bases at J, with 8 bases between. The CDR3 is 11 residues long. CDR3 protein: CASSYWGQAFF. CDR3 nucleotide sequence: TGTGCCAGCAGTTACTGGGGGCAGGCTTTCTTT.

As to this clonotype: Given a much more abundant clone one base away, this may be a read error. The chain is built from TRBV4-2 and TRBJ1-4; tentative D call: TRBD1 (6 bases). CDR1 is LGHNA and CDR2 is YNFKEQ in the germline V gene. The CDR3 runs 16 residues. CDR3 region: CANSQDLQGSNEKLFF. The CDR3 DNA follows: TGTGCCAACAGCCAAGATTTACAGGGATCTAATGAAAAACTGTTTTTT.

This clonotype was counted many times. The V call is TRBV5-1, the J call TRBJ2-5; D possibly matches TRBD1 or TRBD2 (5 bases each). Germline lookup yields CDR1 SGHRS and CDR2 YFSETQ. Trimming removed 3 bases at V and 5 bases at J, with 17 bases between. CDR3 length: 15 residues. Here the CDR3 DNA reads TGCGCCAGCAGCTCTGAGGGGTTGGAGCCGGAGACCCAGTACTTC. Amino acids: CASSSEGLEPETQYF.

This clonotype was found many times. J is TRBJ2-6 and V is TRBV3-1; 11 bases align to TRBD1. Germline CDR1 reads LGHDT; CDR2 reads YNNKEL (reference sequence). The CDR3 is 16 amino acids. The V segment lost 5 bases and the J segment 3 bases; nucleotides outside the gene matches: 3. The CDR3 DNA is TGTGCCAGCAGCAAGGACAGGGGGCTTGGGGCCAACGTCCTGACTTTC. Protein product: CASSKDRGLGANVLTF.

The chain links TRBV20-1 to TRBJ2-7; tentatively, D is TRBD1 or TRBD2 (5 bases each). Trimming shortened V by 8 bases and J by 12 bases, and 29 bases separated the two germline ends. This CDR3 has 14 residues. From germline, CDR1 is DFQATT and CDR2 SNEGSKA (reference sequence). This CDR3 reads CSSPDGGGEGMMYF. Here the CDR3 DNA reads TGCAGTTCCCCGGACGGAGGAGGAGAGGGGATGATGTACTTC.

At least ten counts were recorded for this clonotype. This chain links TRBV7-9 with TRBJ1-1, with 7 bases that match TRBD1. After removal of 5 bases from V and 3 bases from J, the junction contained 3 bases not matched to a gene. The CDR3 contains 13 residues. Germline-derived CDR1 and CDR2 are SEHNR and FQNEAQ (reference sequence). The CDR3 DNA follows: TGTGCCAGCAGCCCAACAGGGGACACTGAAGCTTTCTTT. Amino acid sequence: CASSPTGDTEAFF. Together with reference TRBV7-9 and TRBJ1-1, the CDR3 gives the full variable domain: DTGVSQNPRHKITKRGQNVTFRCDPISEHNRLYWYRQTLGQGPEFLTYFQNEAQLEKSRLLSDRFSAERPKGSFSTLEIQRTEQGDSAMYLCASSPTGDTEAFFGQGTRLTVV.